This is a list of T cell receptor beta chains from one sample in a study of T cells in Graves' hyperthyroidism and ophthalmopathy. TCRdb analysed the multiplex PCR reads with MiXCR anew, one entry per CDR3 protein. The sample lists under 300,000 distinct CDR3 sequences; roughly 15% were seen once. The source material was blood. The origin of the receptors is a woman aged 25 to 39 with Graves' hyperthyroidism that later progressed to Graves' ophthalmopathy. Each CDR3 is given with its conserved first and last residue. A D gene is named only where the DNA matches it firmly. Size is stated for part of the rows, as once, few or many counts, or as a class when the clone is expanded.

CDR3	DNA	V	D	J	size
CASSFFSPGGQGDQETQYF	TGTGCCAGCAGTTTCTTTTCACCGGGAGGACAGGGAGATCAAGAGACCCAGTACTTC	TRBV28	NA	TRBJ2-5	NA
CASSIVGLAGPQETQYF	TGTGCCAGTAGTATAGTGGGACTAGCGGGCCCCCAAGAGACCCAGTACTTC	TRBV19	TRBD2	TRBJ2-5	few
CASSPDISTEAFF	TGTGCCAGCTCACCGGACATCAGCACTGAAGCTTTCTTT	TRBV18	NA	TRBJ1-1	many
CASSLVGTGSYEQYF	TGTGCCAGCAGCCTAGTCGGGACAGGCTCCTACGAGCAGTACTTC	TRBV27	TRBD1	TRBJ2-7	many
CAISEGGNQPQHF	TGTGCCATCAGTGAGGGCGGCAATCAGCCCCAGCATTTT	TRBV10-3	NA	TRBJ1-5	NA
CASSLRWTAGEETQYF	TGTGCCAGCAGTTTACGGTGGACAGCGGGAGAAGAGACCCAGTACTTC	TRBV28	TRBD2	TRBJ2-5	NA
CASSIDLTDYNEQFF	TGTGCCAGTAGTATAGACCTGACAGACTACAATGAGCAGTTCTTC	TRBV19	NA	TRBJ2-1	few
CASRASGTIYEQYF	TGTGCCAGCAGGGCTAGCGGGACCATCTACGAGCAGTACTTC	TRBV28	TRBD2	TRBJ2-7	few
CASSRTGDYTF	TGTGCCAGCAGTCGGACAGGCGACTACACCTTC	TRBV9	TRBD1	TRBJ1-2	many
CASSNVLGYGYTF	TGTGCCAGCAGTAATGTGCTAGGCTATGGCTACACCTTC	TRBV28	NA	TRBJ1-2	NA
CSVDPTGNGEKLFF	TGCAGCGTTGACCCCACAGGGAATGGTGAAAAACTGTTTTTT	TRBV29-1	NA	TRBJ1-4	few
CASSFLDRATEAFF	TGTGCCAGCAGCTTCCTGGACAGGGCAACTGAAGCTTTCTTT	TRBV13	TRBD1	TRBJ1-1	many
CASSRTFSNQPQHF	TGTGCCAGCAGTCGTACTTTTTCGAATCAGCCCCAGCATTTT	TRBV6-5	NA	TRBJ1-5	many
CASSYPAQWGSQGIWINEQFF	TGTGCCAGCAGCTACCCGGCACAGTGGGGGTCACAGGGGATCTGGATCAATGAGCAGTTCTTC	TRBV11-3	TRBD1	TRBJ2-1	once
CASSQGALGLPDTQYF	TGTGCCAGCAGTCAAGGAGCGTTGGGTCTTCCAGATACGCAGTATTTT	TRBV6-2/TRBV6-3	NA	TRBJ2-3	NA
CSVTGTYTYEQYF	TGCAGCGTCACCGGGACCTACACCTACGAGCAGTACTTC	TRBV29-1	NA	TRBJ2-7	many
CASTLKGWQTAQYF	TGTGCCAGCACCCTTAAGGGCTGGCAGACGGCCCAGTACTTC	TRBV6-2/TRBV6-3	NA	TRBJ2-5	many
CATSRDKVTFYEQYF	TGTGCCACCAGCAGAGATAAGGTAACGTTCTACGAGCAGTACTTC	TRBV15	NA	TRBJ2-7	many
CASSKGGGGEYGYTF	TGTGCCAGCAGCAAGGGTGGAGGGGGTGAATATGGCTACACCTTC	TRBV4-2	NA	TRBJ1-2	NA
CAWIGEVNTEAFF	TGTGCCTGGATAGGGGAGGTGAACACTGAAGCTTTCTTT	TRBV30	NA	TRBJ1-1	many
CASSAAGTGNSPLHF	TGTGCCAGCAGTGCTGCCGGGACAGGGAACTCACCCCTCCACTTT	TRBV6-1	TRBD1	TRBJ1-6	NA
CASRLPPGTSGTYEQYF	TGTGCCAGCAGATTACCCCCTGGGACTAGCGGGACTTACGAGCAGTACTTC	TRBV6-2/TRBV6-3	TRBD2	TRBJ2-7	NA
CASSWGRAVAEYF	TGTGCCAGCAGTTGGGGGAGGGCAGTCGCCGAGTACTTC	TRBV6-1	TRBD2	TRBJ2-5	few
CASSQVGVTNEKLFF	TGCGCCAGCAGCCAAGTCGGCGTAACTAATGAAAAACTGTTTTTT	TRBV4-1	NA	TRBJ1-4	many
CASRRGETGANVLTF	TGTGCCAGCAGGCGGGGGGAAACTGGGGCCAACGTCCTGACTTTC	TRBV6-2/TRBV6-3	TRBD2	TRBJ2-6	NA
CASSLGTSGTYNEQFF	TGTGCCAGCAGTTTGGGGACTAGCGGGACCTACAATGAGCAGTTCTTC	TRBV28	TRBD2	TRBJ2-1	many
CASSPPGRGTDTQYF	TGTGCCAGCTCACCACCGGGCAGGGGCACAGATACGCAGTATTTT	TRBV18	NA	TRBJ2-3	few
CASGTGVADTQYF	TGTGCCAGCGGGACGGGGGTGGCAGATACGCAGTATTTT	TRBV7-9	NA	TRBJ2-3	NA
CACQGPRGTDTQYF	TGTGCCTGTCAAGGCCCCCGGGGCACAGATACGCAGTATTTT	TRBV27	NA	TRBJ2-3	many
CASSGTNPPWNYGYTF	TGTGCCAGCAGTGGGACAAACCCCCCATGGAACTATGGCTACACCTTC	TRBV28	NA	TRBJ1-2	many
CASSPRHTEGGAPSWDTEAFF	TGTGCCAGCAGCCCAAGACACACCGAGGGTGGTGCGCCAAGCTGGGACACTGAAGCTTTCTTT	TRBV7-9	NA	TRBJ1-1	once
CASSVGQGSGIQYF	TGTGCCAGCAGCGTGGGACAGGGCAGTGGCATTCAGTACTTC	TRBV9	TRBD1	TRBJ2-4	many
CATSRGGREQFF	TGTGCCACCAGCAGGGGAGGAAGGGAGCAGTTCTTC	TRBV24-1	NA	TRBJ2-1	many
CASSLSQGAEAFF	TGTGCCAGCAGTCTATCCCAGGGCGCTGAAGCTTTCTTT	TRBV12-3/TRBV12-4	NA	TRBJ1-1	many
CASSVGNSLQETQYF	TGTGCCAGCAGCGTAGGAAACAGCCTTCAAGAGACCCAGTACTTC	TRBV9	NA	TRBJ2-5	NA
CASSLWGYGYTF	TGTGCCAGCAGTCTCTGGGGCTATGGCTACACCTTC	TRBV28	NA	TRBJ1-2	many
CAISESGQGAGNEQFF	TGTGCCATCAGTGAGTCCGGACAGGGGGCCGGGAATGAGCAGTTCTTC	TRBV10-3	TRBD1	TRBJ2-1	NA
CASSYGTDQPQHF	TGTGCCAGCAGCTACGGGACTGATCAGCCCCAGCATTTT	TRBV7-9	NA	TRBJ1-5	many
CSARTGQRTTGELFF	TGCAGTGCTAGAACCGGACAGCGAACCACCGGGGAGCTGTTTTTT	TRBV20-1	NA	TRBJ2-2	NA
CATSSARSNQPQHF	TGTGCCACTTCTAGTGCCAGGAGCAATCAGCCCCAGCATTTT	TRBV15	NA	TRBJ1-5	many
CASSPLSGGDTGELFF	TGTGCCAGCAGCCCTTTATCGGGAGGGGACACCGGGGAGCTGTTTTTT	TRBV13	TRBD2	TRBJ2-2	many